Listed here are 11 T cell receptor beta chains from one sample, sequenced in a study of T cells after yellow fever vaccination. Via MiXCR, TCRdb re-called the 5' RACE reads, giving one row per CDR3 protein. This sample yields approximately 250,000 distinct CDR3 sequences, of which about 3.7% are seen a single time; around 19% belongs to the top ten. The sequencing used PBMCs, collected 15 days after the yellow fever booster vaccination. The receptors stem from a man aged 18 to 30 who received the YFV17D yellow fever vaccine.

This clonotype was recorded at least ten times. V usage is TRBV20-1 and J usage is TRBJ2-3; 7 positions match TRBD2. Trimming took 1 base from V and 4 from J; bases not matched to a gene: 5. The CDR3 is 14 amino acids. Germline V lookup: CDR1 DFQATT, CDR2 SNEGSKA (reference sequence). The CDR3 sequence is CSARGGGGADTQYF. The DNA of the CDR3 is TGCAGTGCTAGAGGCGGCGGGGGAGCAGATACGCAGTATTTT.

The V and J genes are TRBV6-5 and TRBJ1-2; the D is unclear. Germline CDR1 and CDR2: MNHEY and SVGAGI. The V gene lost 7 bases and the J gene lost 4 bases, with 16 bases spanning the gap. This CDR3 region has 14 residues. The CDR3 loop is CASTSRPHFYGYTF. CDR3 in DNA: TGTGCCAGCACGTCAAGGCCGCACTTCTATGGCTACACCTTC.

This clonotype was seen ten or more times. V gene TRBV7-2 combines with J gene TRBJ1-1, with D maybe TRBD1 (6 bases). CDR1 is SGHTA and CDR2 is FQGNSA in the germline V gene. Trimming cost V 6 bases and J 0 bases, with 14 bases left between them. The CDR3 loop spans 15 amino acids. The CDR3 sequence is CASRTGHRMNTEAFF. For the CDR3, the DNA is TGTGCCAGCAGGACGGGACACAGGATGAACACTGAAGCTTTCTTT. Full variable domain (missing parts from reference TRBV7-2 and TRBJ1-1): GAGVSQSPSNKVTEKGKDVELRCDPISGHTALYWYRQSLGQGLEFLIYFQGNSAPDKSGLPSDRFSAERTGGSVSTLTIQRTQQEDSAVYLCASRTGHRMNTEAFFGQGTRLTVV.

This clonotype was counted at least ten times. The chain joins TRBV6-6 to TRBJ2-2; 7 positions agree with TRBD1. The CDR3 is 17 amino acids. V trimming: 4 bases; J trimming: 1 base; junction bases outside the gene matches: 9. The germline gives CDR1 MNHNY, CDR2 SVGAGI (reference sequence). The CDR3 here is CASSSLQGLRNTGELFF. The CDR3 DNA sequence: TGTGCCAGCAGTTCCCTACAGGGGTTGAGGAACACCGGGGAGCTGTTTTTT.

This clonotype was counted at least ten times. The chain carries TRBV20-1 and TRBJ1-5; D might be TRBD1 (5 bases). Trimming stripped 3 bases from V and 2 bases from J, with 11 bases between. Germline V gives CDR1 DFQATT, CDR2 SNEGSKA (reference sequence). The CDR3 contains 14 residues. The CDR3 DNA reads as TGCAGTGCTAGCCGGGACGGCCGCAATCAGCCCCAGCATTTT. The encoded protein is CSASRDGRNQPQHF.

This clonotype was recorded many times. The V and J genes are TRBV5-1 and TRBJ2-7, with D unresolved. This CDR3 is 15 amino acids long. Trimming left V 0 bases short and J 1 base short, with 11 bases between. The germline V gene encodes CDR1 SGHRS and CDR2 YFSETQ. CDR3 in amino acids: CASSLDGRWSYEQYF. The CDR3 DNA is TGCGCCAGCAGCTTGGATGGCCGATGGTCCTACGAGCAGTACTTC.

This clonotype was seen repeatedly, ten times or more. This chain joins TRBV27 and TRBJ1-6, with TRBD1 matching over 9 bases. V lost 6 bases to trimming and J lost 5 bases; unmatched junction nucleotides: 2. In germline, CDR1 is MNHEY, CDR2 SMNVEV (reference sequence). The CDR3 is 14 residues long. The CDR3 spells CASSRDRDNSPLHF. CDR3 in DNA: TGTGCCAGCAGCCGGGACAGGGATAATTCACCCCTCCACTTT.

This clonotype has ten or more counts. The chain is built from TRBV12-3 or TRBV12-4 and TRBJ2-1, with 8 bases matching TRBD1. The CDR3 is 19 amino acids. Trimming took 3 bases from V and 9 from J; bases not matched to a gene: 22. The CDR3 reads CASSLMPGTGGFTGGEQFF. CDR3 DNA: TGTGCCAGCAGTTTGATGCCGGGGACAGGAGGTTTTACTGGCGGTGAGCAGTTCTTC.

The sample holds many counts of this clonotype. The V call is TRBV5-1, the J call TRBJ2-1; D call uncertain. The CDR3 runs to 16 residues. Trimming left V 3 bases short and J 2 bases short, with 15 bases between. Germline assignment: CDR1 SGHRS and CDR2 YFSETQ. The CDR3 sequence: CASSSPSGAPYNEQFF. The CDR3 DNA sequence: TGCGCCAGCAGCTCCCCCTCTGGCGCGCCCTACAATGAGCAGTTCTTC.

This clonotype was seen just once. A much larger clone differs by one base, so this may be a read error. The rearrangement joins TRBV7-8 to TRBJ2-1; D is possibly TRBD1 (5 bases). The CDR3 length is 15 residues. Germline V gene lookup returns CDR1 SGHVS and CDR2 FQNEAQ. Here the CDR3 reads CDSSLVGAVLNEQFF. CDR3 bases: TGTGACAGCAGCTTAGTTGGGGCCGTCTTGAATGAGCAGTTCTTC.

This clonotype appeared many times. V usage is TRBV7-2 and J usage is TRBJ2-1, with 7 bases lining up with TRBD1. From germline, CDR1 is SGHTA and CDR2 FQGNSA. V trimming: 9 bases; J trimming: 4 bases; junction bases outside the gene matches: 9. This CDR3 has 14 amino acids. The CDR3 DNA follows: TGTGCCAGTCGGCGACAGGGATCGTACAATGAGCAGTTCTTC. It translates to CASRRQGSYNEQFF.